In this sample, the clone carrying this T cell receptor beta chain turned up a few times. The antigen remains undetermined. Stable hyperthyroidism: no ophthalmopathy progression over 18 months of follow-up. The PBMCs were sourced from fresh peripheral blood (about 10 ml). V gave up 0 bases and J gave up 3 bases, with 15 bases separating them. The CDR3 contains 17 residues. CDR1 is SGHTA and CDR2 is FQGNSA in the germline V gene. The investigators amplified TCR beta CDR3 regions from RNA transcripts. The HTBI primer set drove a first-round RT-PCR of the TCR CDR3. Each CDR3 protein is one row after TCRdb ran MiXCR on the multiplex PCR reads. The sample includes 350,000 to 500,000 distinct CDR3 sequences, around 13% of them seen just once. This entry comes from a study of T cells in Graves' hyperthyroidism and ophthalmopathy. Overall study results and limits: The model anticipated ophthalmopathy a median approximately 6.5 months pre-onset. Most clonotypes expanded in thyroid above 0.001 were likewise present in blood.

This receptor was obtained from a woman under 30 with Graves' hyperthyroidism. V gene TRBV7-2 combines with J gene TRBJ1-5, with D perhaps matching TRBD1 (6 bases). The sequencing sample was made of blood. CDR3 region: CASSLAPRGLINQPQHF. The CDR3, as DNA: TGTGCCAGCAGCTTAGCCCCCAGGGGACTGATCAATCAGCCCCAGCATTTT.